The 32 T cell receptor beta chains listed next were all sequenced from one sample in a study of blood T cells in healthy people across ages. For the second PCR, which ran for roughly 7 to 11 cycles, a sample-barcoded 5' primer and a J-beta primer mix were used. TCRdb called the 5' RACE reads again in MiXCR, with one record for every CDR3 protein. The repertoire holds around 1,600,000 distinct CDR3 sequences, around 40% seen once, with under 5% in the top ten. The material sequenced was blood. Source of these receptors: a young woman in good health.

This clonotype was observed a handful of times. This chain joins TRBV6-1 and TRBJ2-7; D unclear. The CDR3 extends over 15 amino acids. Germline values: CDR1 MNHNS, CDR2 SASEGT. Trimming shortened V by 0 bases and J by 0 bases, and 9 bases separated the two germline ends. This CDR3 is CASSEAPESSYEQYF. The CDR3 DNA follows: TGTGCCAGCAGTGAAGCACCGGAGAGCTCCTACGAGCAGTACTTC.

The chain carries TRBV20-1 and TRBJ1-1; D is unresolved. Trimming left V 1 base short and J 0 bases short, with 24 bases between. This CDR3 comprises 19 residues. Germline V CDR1 and CDR2: DFQATT, SNEGSKA (reference sequence). The chain's CDR3 is CSARANNARDPGMNTEAFF. The DNA for the CDR3 is TGCAGTGCTAGAGCTAACAATGCTCGAGATCCGGGCATGAACACTGAAGCTTTCTTT.

Worth noting for this clonotype: The junction departs from germline at one end; a sequencing error may be responsible. The chain is built from TRBV18 and TRBJ2-7; D is undetermined. The closer fit of TRBJ2-5 to the DNA end suggests the J call may be wrong. The CDR3 length is 12 residues. The germline V gene encodes CDR1 KGHSH and CDR2 LQKENI. The CDR3 DNA sequence: TGTGCCAGCGCACCACTTCGGGAGACCCAGTACTTC. It translates to CASAPLRETQYF.

The CDR3 nucleotides read TGTGCCAGCAGCTTCATGCAGAACACTGAAGCTTTCTTT. Its translation is CASSFMQNTEAFF. The chain recombines TRBV7-9 with TRBJ1-1; D is unclear. Trimming stripped 3 bases from V and 1 base from J, with 6 bases between. The CDR3 has 13 amino acids. Germline CDR1 reads SEHNR; CDR2 reads FQNEAQ (reference sequence).

The V gene is TRBV20-1, the J gene TRBJ2-2; possibly TRBD1 or TRBD2 for D (5 bases each). The V end was cut by 2 bases, the J end by 4 bases, with 14 bases between. Germline CDR1 DFQATT, CDR2 SNEGSKA (reference sequence). The CDR3 is 15 residues long. The CDR3 protein is CSARQVGESTGELFF. CDR3 coding DNA: TGCAGTGCTAGACAAGTGGGGGAATCCACCGGGGAGCTGTTTTTT.

The chain carries TRBV30 and TRBJ1-6; 7 positions agree with TRBD1. This CDR3 is built from 13 residues. V gave up 4 bases and J gave up 7 bases; unmatched junction bases: 4. Germline CDR1 GTSNPN, CDR2 SVGIG (reference sequence). CDR3 nucleotides: TGTGCCTGGACCCCACAGGGGAATTCACCCCTCCACTTT. Translation: CAWTPQGNSPLHF. Full variable domain (rest looked up from reference TRBV30 and TRBJ1-6): SQTIHQWPATLVQPVGSPLSLECTVEGTSNPNLYWYRQAAGRGLQLLFYSVGIGQISSEVPQNLSASRPQDRQFILSSKKLLLSDSGFYLCAWTPQGNSPLHFGNGTRLTVT.

The J gene is TRBJ2-1, the V gene TRBV7-2, with 9 positions matching TRBD2. With 5 bases clipped from V and 9 bases from J, the junction kept 8 bases outside the gene matches. The CDR3 runs 14 residues. Looked up from germline, CDR1 is SGHTA and CDR2 is FQGNSA. The CDR3 nucleotides are TGTGCCAGCAGCCGAACGGGACTAGCTGTTGAGCAGTTCTTC. Its translation is CASSRTGLAVEQFF. The full variable domain, rest sourced from reference TRBV7-2 and TRBJ2-1, is GAGVSQSPSNKVTEKGKDVELRCDPISGHTALYWYRQSLGQGLEFLIYFQGNSAPDKSGLPSDRFSAERTGGSVSTLTIQRTQQEDSAVYLCASSRTGLAVEQFFGPGTRLTVL.

CDR3 nucleotides: TGTGCCATCAGTGAGTCGAGAGTCATGAACACTGAAGCTTTCTTT. The encoded protein is CAISESRVMNTEAFF. The chain links TRBV10-3 to TRBJ1-1, with D unresolved. The germline V gene encodes CDR1 ENHRY and CDR2 SYGVKD. With 0 bases removed from V and 0 bases from J, the gap between germline ends came to 8 bases. The CDR3 is made up of 15 amino acids.

The V and J genes are TRBV4-3 and TRBJ1-2, with D possibly TRBD1 on 5 matching bases. The CDR3 runs 14 residues. CDR1 is LGHNA, CDR2 YSLEER, per germline. Trimming cost V 1 base and J 4 bases, with 10 bases left between them. The CDR3 nucleotides read TGCGCCAGCAGCCAAGGTTCAGGGCTCTATGGCTACACCTTC. It is translated as CASSQGSGLYGYTF.

The genes are TRBV7-2 and TRBJ2-7; 7 bases align to TRBD2. Germline lookup yields CDR1 SGHTA and CDR2 FQGNSA. The V segment lost 1 base and the J segment 4 bases; nucleotides outside the gene matches: 7. The CDR3 is made up of 15 amino acids. The CDR3 coding sequence is TGTGCCAGCAGCTTAGAGCCTAGCGGCGAATACGAGCAGTACTTC. This encodes CASSLEPSGEYEQYF.

This clonotype came up a few times. The chain combines TRBV19 with TRBJ1-2; D uncertain. This CDR3 contains 15 residues. Germline CDR1 reads LNHDA; CDR2 reads SQIVND (reference sequence). The V and J ends lost 8 bases and 4 bases respectively, with 20 bases between them. CDR3 bases: TGTGCCAGTTACCCTGGAGGGCAGCCAGGCTATGGCTACACCTTC. Its protein is CASYPGGQPGYGYTF.

This clonotype turned up a few times. This chain links TRBV20-1 with TRBJ2-7, with D perhaps TRBD1 (7 bases). There are 14 residues in the CDR3. Trimming cost V 5 bases and J 1 base, with 15 bases left between them. Germline V CDR1 and CDR2: DFQATT, SNEGSKA (reference sequence). Here the CDR3 reads CSAREMTGSYEQYF. The CDR3 DNA follows: TGCAGTGCTCGGGAGATGACAGGGTCCTACGAGCAGTACTTC.

The genes are TRBV7-9 and TRBJ2-4; tentative D call: TRBD1 (5 bases). The J call may be wrong; the DNA end is better matched by TRBJ2-7. Germline V gene data show CDR1 as SEHNR and CDR2 as FQNEAQ (reference sequence). This CDR3 region has 13 residues. CDR3 bases: TGTGCCAGCAGCTTAAATACAGGTAGCGAGCAGTACTTC. Residues: CASSLNTGSEQYF.

This clonotype has only a few counts. The chain has TRBV20-1 and TRBJ2-7; 10 positions match TRBD1. The junction had 5 bases not matched to a gene; V was cut back by 4 bases and J by 2 bases. The germline CDR1 and CDR2 sequences are DFQATT and SNEGSKA (reference sequence). This CDR3 region has 14 residues. CDR3: CSATRQGATYEQYF. The CDR3 DNA follows: TGCAGTGCTACCCGACAGGGGGCCACCTACGAGCAGTACTTC.

This clonotype was detected only a few times. This chain connects TRBV4-3 to TRBJ1-2; maybe TRBD1 (5 bases). The CDR3 runs to 15 residues. The V end lost 2 bases, the J end lost 4 bases, and 14 bases lay between the germline ends. The germline V gene encodes CDR1 LGHNA and CDR2 YSLEER. CDR3 region: CASSQSVPGSYGYTF. The CDR3 nucleotides read TGCGCCAGCAGCCAATCCGTGCCAGGGAGCTATGGCTACACCTTC.

This chain links TRBV12-3 or TRBV12-4 with TRBJ2-1; D could derive from TRBD1 or TRBD2 (5 bases each). V was shortened by 2 bases and J by 13 bases, with 21 bases between the two germline ends. The CDR3 has 15 amino acids. DNA for the CDR3: TGTGCCAGCAGTTTATTGACGAGGGGAGCTGAGACCCAGTTCTTC. As protein: CASSLLTRGAETQFF.

The chain combines TRBV2 with TRBJ2-5; TRBD2 matches 13 bases. The CDR3 runs 16 residues. Germline lookup yields CDR1 SNHLY and CDR2 FYNNEI. V dropped 4 bases and J dropped 3; count of bases not matched to a gene: 5. The CDR3 nucleotides are TGTGCCAGCAGTGCTCTTGGACTAGCGGGGGAAGAGACCCAGTACTTC. Amino acids: CASSALGLAGEETQYF.

This clonotype was counted between two and nine times. The J gene is TRBJ2-1, the V gene TRBV10-3; D gene unclear. V dropped 2 bases and J dropped 3 bases, with 5 bases sitting between them. The CDR3 has 13 residues. CDR1 and CDR2 from the germline V gene are ENHRY and SYGVKD. CDR3 region: CAISEQVYNEQFF. For the CDR3, the DNA is TGTGCCATCAGTGAGCAGGTCTACAATGAGCAGTTCTTC.

In its sample, this clonotype was seen a few times. The rearrangement joins TRBV27 to TRBJ2-7, with 9 bases aligning to TRBD1. J gave up 3 bases and V 5 bases, and 14 bases lay outside the gene matches. Germline CDR1 and CDR2: MNHEY and SMNVEV (reference sequence). The CDR3 sequence is 17 residues long. CDR3 sequence reads: CASSPHRDRVKRYEQYF. CDR3 DNA sequence: TGTGCCAGCAGTCCCCACCGGGACAGGGTCAAGCGCTACGAGCAGTACTTC.

This clonotype was seen a handful of times. The gene calls are TRBV3-1 and TRBJ2-7, with D unresolved. Germline assignment: CDR1 LGHDT and CDR2 YNNKEL (reference sequence). This CDR3 spans 14 amino acids. Deletions cut 6 bases from V and 2 bases from J, with 14 bases between. This CDR3 reads CASSQSWTPYEQYF. The DNA of the CDR3 is TGTGCCAGCAGTCAGAGCTGGACCCCCTACGAGCAGTACTTC.

This chain connects TRBV4-2 to TRBJ2-3, with a weak D call TRBD1 (5 bases). This CDR3 has 17 residues. The germline V gene encodes CDR1 LGHNA and CDR2 YNFKEQ. Trimming cost V 4 bases and J 7 bases, with 24 bases left between them. The CDR3 nucleotides read TGTGCCAGCAGCCCGACAGAGCTTGCGAAGGCCATAAATACGCAGTATTTT. It yields the protein CASSPTELAKAINTQYF.

V gene TRBV28 combines with J gene TRBJ2-2; TRBD2 matches at 13 bases. V was pared by 2 bases and J by 5 bases, with 5 bases of the junction left unmatched. Germline assignment: CDR1 MDHEN and CDR2 SYDVKM. The CDR3 spans 17 residues. The DNA of the CDR3 is TGTGCCAGCAGTTTAGGGACTAGCGGGATGAAAACCGGGGAGCTGTTTTTT. Protein product: CASSLGTSGMKTGELFF.

The chain is built from TRBV4-3 and TRBJ2-7; maybe TRBD1 (5 bases). Germline CDR1 reads LGHNA; CDR2 reads YSLEER. The CDR3 has 14 amino acids. Trimming took off 0 bases at V and 4 bases at J, with 10 bases between the two ends. The CDR3 DNA reads as TGCGCCAGCAGCCAAGATGTGGCAGGGTACGAGCAGTACTTC. Translating gives CASSQDVAGYEQYF.

The V and J genes are TRBV9 and TRBJ1-1, with D unclear. Germline-derived CDR1 and CDR2 are SGDLS and YYNGEE. The CDR3 is 14 residues long. V shed 4 bases and J shed 1 base, with 11 bases lying between them. CDR3 DNA: TGTGCCAGCAGCCCCTCGCGGGCGAACACTGAAGCTTTCTTT. Its protein product is CASSPSRANTEAFF.

CDR3 residues: CASSPDDRRVVYNEQFF. CDR3 coding DNA: TGTGCCAGCTCGCCAGATGACAGGAGGGTGGTGTACAATGAGCAGTTCTTC. The rearrangement links TRBV18 to TRBJ2-1; D is tentatively TRBD1 or TRBD2 (6 bases each). The CDR3 runs to 17 residues. V was cut by 6 bases and J by 4 bases, with 22 bases left in between. In germline, CDR1 is KGHSH, CDR2 LQKENI. The whole variable domain, remainder taken from reference TRBV18 and TRBJ2-1, is NAGVMQNPRHLVRRRGQEARLRCSPMKGHSHVYWYRQLPEEGLKFMVYLQKENIIDESGMPKERFSAEFPKEGPSILRIQQVVRGDSAAYFCASSPDDRRVVYNEQFFGPGTRLTVL.

V usage is TRBV11-2 and J usage is TRBJ2-5; 7 bases match TRBD1. Germline V CDR1 and CDR2: SGHAT, FQNNGV. The ends lost 4 bases at V and 7 bases at J; junction bases unmatched: 15. The CDR3 spans 16 residues. In DNA, the CDR3 is TGTGCCAGCAGCTCAATGACCGGGACAGCCTGGGGGACCCAGTACTTC. This codes for CASSSMTGTAWGTQYF.

This clonotype was seen only once. Relative to the germline gene, one junction end is altered; a read error may explain this. CDR3 DNA sequence: TGTGCCAGCAGTCTAATTGGCACGTGGGACAGTCCTGACTATGGCCACACCTTC. Translation gives CASSLIGTWDSPDYGHTF. The genes are TRBV12-3 or TRBV12-4 and TRBJ1-2; 7 nucleotides align to TRBD1. CDR3 size: 18 residues.

This clonotype was detected a few times. The chain recombines TRBV7-2 with TRBJ2-1; TRBD2 aligns across 7 bases. Germline trimming cut 2 bases from V and 7 bases from J; bases unmatched to any gene: 8. Germline lookup yields CDR1 SGHTA and CDR2 FQGNSA. This CDR3 has 15 amino acids. The CDR3: CASSLRTRAQNEQFF. CDR3 bases: TGTGCCAGCAGCTTACGGACTAGGGCCCAGAATGAGCAGTTCTTC.

The chain recombines TRBV7-3 with TRBJ1-1; possibly TRBD1 for D (6 bases). Germline loops: CDR1 SGHTA, CDR2 FQGTGA. The CDR3 totals 18 residues. Deletions cut 2 bases from V and 1 base from J, with 20 bases between. CDR3 in amino acids: CASSLLGDRFGGNTEAFF. Here the CDR3 DNA reads TGTGCCAGCAGCTTACTCGGTGACAGGTTCGGAGGGAACACTGAAGCTTTCTTT.

This clonotype was observed a handful of times. The rearrangement joins TRBV6-2 or TRBV6-3 to TRBJ1-2; 7 bases align to TRBD1. Trimming removed 0 bases from V and 3 bases from J; junction bases left unmatched: 7. CDR3 length: 16 amino acids. CDR1 and CDR2 from the germline V gene are MNHEY and SVGEGT. The CDR3 bases are TGTGCCAGCAGTTACTCAGGGACAGTCAAAGACTATGGCTACACCTTC. Translated, it gives CASSYSGTVKDYGYTF.

The V and J genes are TRBV12-3 or TRBV12-4 and TRBJ2-5; possible D gene TRBD2, 7 bases. The CDR3 is 15 residues long. Trimming shortened V by 6 bases and J by 11 bases, and 25 bases separated the two germline ends. The CDR3 region is CASRARGGSYNKQYF. The DNA for the CDR3 is TGTGCCAGCAGAGCGAGGGGGGGCTCCTACAATAAGCAGTACTTC.

The gene calls are TRBV2 and TRBJ2-1; D call uncertain. The germline V gene encodes CDR1 SNHLY and CDR2 FYNNEI. The V end lost 1 base, the J end lost 7 bases, and 14 bases lay between the germline ends. The CDR3 is 15 amino acids. CDR3 DNA: TGTGCCAGCAGTGAAGTCGGCCCCCCGAAAAATGAGCAGTTCTTC. This sequence encodes CASSEVGPPKNEQFF.